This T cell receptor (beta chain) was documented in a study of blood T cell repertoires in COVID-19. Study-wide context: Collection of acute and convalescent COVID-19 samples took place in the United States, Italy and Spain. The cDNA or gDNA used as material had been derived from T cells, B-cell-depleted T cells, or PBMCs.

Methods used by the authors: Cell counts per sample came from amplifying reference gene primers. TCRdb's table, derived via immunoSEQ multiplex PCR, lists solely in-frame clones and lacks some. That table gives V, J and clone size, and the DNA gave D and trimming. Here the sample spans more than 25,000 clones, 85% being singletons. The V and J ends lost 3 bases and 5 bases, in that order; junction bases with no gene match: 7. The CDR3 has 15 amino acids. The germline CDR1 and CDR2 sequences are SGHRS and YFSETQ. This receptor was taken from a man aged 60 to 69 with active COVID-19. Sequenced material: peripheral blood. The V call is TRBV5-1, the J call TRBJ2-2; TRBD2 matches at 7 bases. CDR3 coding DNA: TGCGCCAGCAGCTACATCACGGGGGGTACCGGGGAGCTGTTTTTT. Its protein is CASSYITGGTGELFF.